This is a list of T cell receptor beta chains from one sample in a study of blood T cell repertoires in COVID-19. Measured with immunoSEQ multiplex PCR; TCRdb has only the in-frame clones, and not every one. The table includes roughly 70,000 clones, roughly 90% detected once. Sequenced sample: peripheral blood. All receptors derive from a human donor in a cohort sampled during active COVID-19. Each CDR3 is given with its conserved first and last residue. A D gene is named only where the DNA matches it firmly. Some rows mark clone size as missing; the rest say once, few, many or name a class of expanded clone.

d_call: TRBD2; v_call: TRBV15; j_call: TRBJ2-1; cdr3_length: 16; clone_size: -; cdr3_aa: CATSRTSGGVVNEQFF; cdr3_nt: TGTGCCACCAGCAGGACTAGCGGGGGGGTAGTGAATGAGCAGTTCTTC
d_call: TRBD2; v_call: TRBV28; j_call: TRBJ2-2; cdr3_length: 13; clone_size: -; cdr3_aa: CATRSGDTGELFF; cdr3_nt: TGTGCCACCCGGAGCGGGGACACCGGGGAGCTGTTTTTT
d_call: TRBD1; v_call: TRBV5-8; j_call: TRBJ1-5; cdr3_length: 16; clone_size: -; cdr3_aa: CASSSGRQGRDQPQHF; cdr3_nt: TGTGCCAGCAGCTCGGGACGACAGGGGAGGGATCAGCCCCAGCATTTT
d_call: TRBD1; v_call: TRBV11-2; j_call: TRBJ1-3; cdr3_length: 19; clone_size: -; cdr3_aa: CASSLDLGTGALSGNTIYF; cdr3_nt: TGTGCCAGCAGCTTAGATCTAGGGACAGGGGCCCTCTCTGGAAACACCATATATTTT
d_call: -; v_call: TRBV7-8; j_call: TRBJ2-5; cdr3_length: 15; clone_size: -; cdr3_aa: CASSLDWRPTGTQYF; cdr3_nt: TGTGCCAGCAGCTTAGACTGGAGACCCACCGGGACCCAGTACTTC
d_call: TRBD2; v_call: TRBV11-3; j_call: TRBJ2-1; cdr3_length: 14; clone_size: once; cdr3_aa: CASSSGGARGEQFF; cdr3_nt: TGTGCCAGCAGCAGCGGGGGGGCCAGGGGTGAGCAGTTCTTC
d_call: TRBD1; v_call: TRBV6-5; j_call: TRBJ2-7; cdr3_length: 14; clone_size: -; cdr3_aa: CASSYSKTGGEQYF; cdr3_nt: TGTGCCAGCAGTTACTCCAAGACAGGGGGCGAGCAGTACTTC
d_call: TRBD1; v_call: TRBV19; j_call: TRBJ1-2; cdr3_length: 16; clone_size: -; cdr3_aa: CASSIGEDRGRRGYTF; cdr3_nt: TGTGCCAGTAGTATAGGCGAAGACAGGGGGCGGAGAGGCTACACCTTC
d_call: -; v_call: TRBV19; j_call: TRBJ2-1; cdr3_length: 17; clone_size: -; cdr3_aa: CASSIEASGRVYNEQFF; cdr3_nt: TGTGCCAGTAGTATAGAGGCGTCGGGCAGGGTGTACAATGAGCAGTTCTTC
d_call: TRBD2; v_call: TRBV2; j_call: TRBJ2-3; cdr3_length: 15; clone_size: -; cdr3_aa: CASNLAGGRTDTQYF; cdr3_nt: TGTGCCAGCAACCTAGCGGGGGGCCGCACAGATACGCAGTATTTT
d_call: -; v_call: TRBV9; j_call: TRBJ1-3; cdr3_length: 17; clone_size: -; cdr3_aa: CASSVGTNGQLGNTIYF; cdr3_nt: TGTGCCAGCAGCGTAGGGACAAACGGACAACTTGGAAACACCATATATTTT
d_call: -; v_call: TRBV6-1; j_call: TRBJ1-5; cdr3_length: 15; clone_size: -; cdr3_aa: CASSEHSGSNQPQHF; cdr3_nt: TGTGCCAGCAGTGAACACAGTGGGAGCAATCAGCCCCAGCATTTT
d_call: TRBD1; v_call: TRBV29-1; j_call: TRBJ1-2; cdr3_length: 17; clone_size: -; cdr3_aa: CSVDSLPDRDKGYGYTF; cdr3_nt: TGCAGCGTTGATTCCCTCCCTGACAGGGATAAAGGGTATGGCTACACCTTC
d_call: -; v_call: TRBV11-2; j_call: TRBJ1-1; cdr3_length: 14; clone_size: -; cdr3_aa: CASSQQRANTEAFF; cdr3_nt: TGTGCCAGCAGCCAACAGAGGGCGAACACTGAAGCTTTCTTT
d_call: TRBD2; v_call: TRBV6-2/TRBV6-3; j_call: TRBJ2-2; cdr3_length: 17; clone_size: -; cdr3_aa: CASSWGGGLANTGELFF; cdr3_nt: TGTGCCAGCAGTTGGGGAGGCGGACTAGCGAACACCGGGGAGCTGTTTTTT
d_call: TRBD1; v_call: TRBV28; j_call: TRBJ1-6; cdr3_length: 18; clone_size: -; cdr3_aa: CASSDSTPGGAYNSPLHF; cdr3_nt: TGTGCCAGCAGTGATTCCACCCCAGGGGGCGCGTATAATTCACCCCTCCACTTT
d_call: TRBD1; v_call: TRBV5-1; j_call: TRBJ2-2; cdr3_length: 16; clone_size: few; cdr3_aa: CASSPRQGANTGELFF; cdr3_nt: TGCGCCAGCAGCCCTCGACAGGGGGCGAACACCGGGGAGCTGTTTTTT
d_call: -; v_call: TRBV20-1; j_call: TRBJ2-7; cdr3_length: 12; clone_size: -; cdr3_aa: CSASKGGDEQYF; cdr3_nt: TGCAGTGCGAGTAAAGGGGGGGACGAGCAGTACTTC
d_call: TRBD1; v_call: TRBV9; j_call: TRBJ2-7; cdr3_length: 15; clone_size: -; cdr3_aa: CASSVGTGVTGEQYF; cdr3_nt: TGTGCCAGCAGCGTAGGGACAGGCGTCACGGGGGAGCAGTACTTC
d_call: -; v_call: TRBV12-3/TRBV12-4; j_call: TRBJ2-3; cdr3_length: 13; clone_size: -; cdr3_aa: CASSLGTTDTQYF; cdr3_nt: TGTGCCAGCAGTTTGGGGACTACAGATACGCAGTATTTT
d_call: TRBD1; v_call: TRBV4-2; j_call: TRBJ1-2; cdr3_length: 19; clone_size: -; cdr3_aa: CASTPRGGQGPGGNYGYTF; cdr3_nt: TGTGCCAGCACCCCCCGGGGGGGACAGGGCCCCGGAGGCAACTATGGCTACACCTTC
d_call: TRBD2; v_call: TRBV5-1; j_call: TRBJ2-1; cdr3_length: 15; clone_size: -; cdr3_aa: CASSLSSGGAREQFF; cdr3_nt: TGCGCCAGCAGCTTGTCCAGCGGGGGGGCGCGAGAGCAGTTCTTC
d_call: TRBD1; v_call: TRBV5-6; j_call: TRBJ1-1; cdr3_length: 13; clone_size: -; cdr3_aa: CASVQGPNTEAFF; cdr3_nt: TGTGCCAGCGTACAGGGGCCTAACACTGAAGCTTTCTTT
d_call: -; v_call: TRBV4-2; j_call: TRBJ1-2; cdr3_length: 12; clone_size: few; cdr3_aa: CASSQEGDGYTF; cdr3_nt: TGTGCCAGCAGCCAAGAAGGGGATGGCTACACCTTC
d_call: TRBD1; v_call: TRBV5-1; j_call: TRBJ2-3; cdr3_length: 16; clone_size: few; cdr3_aa: CASSLADRGDTDTQYF; cdr3_nt: TGCGCCAGCAGCTTGGCGGACAGGGGGGACACAGATACGCAGTATTTT
d_call: -; v_call: TRBV6-2/TRBV6-3; j_call: TRBJ2-7; cdr3_length: 11; clone_size: -; cdr3_aa: CASSWGQEQYF; cdr3_nt: TGTGCCAGCAGCTGGGGGCAGGAGCAGTACTTC
d_call: TRBD2; v_call: TRBV4-3; j_call: TRBJ2-3; cdr3_length: 14; clone_size: -; cdr3_aa: CASSQASGGDTQYF; cdr3_nt: TGCGCCAGCAGCCAAGCTAGCGGGGGAGATACGCAGTATTTT
d_call: -; v_call: TRBV13; j_call: TRBJ2-7; cdr3_length: 14; clone_size: -; cdr3_aa: CASSLFTGSDEQYF; cdr3_nt: TGTGCCAGCAGCTTATTCACAGGGTCGGACGAGCAGTACTTC
d_call: TRBD2; v_call: TRBV5-1; j_call: TRBJ2-7; cdr3_length: 16; clone_size: -; cdr3_aa: CASSPAGGGVTYEQYF; cdr3_nt: TGCGCCAGCAGCCCCGCGGGCGGGGGGGTAACCTACGAGCAGTACTTC
d_call: -; v_call: TRBV6-2/TRBV6-3; j_call: TRBJ2-7; cdr3_length: 14; clone_size: -; cdr3_aa: CASSQTAGSYEQYF; cdr3_nt: TGTGCCAGCAGTCAAACCGCCGGTTCCTACGAGCAGTACTTC
d_call: -; v_call: TRBV30; j_call: TRBJ2-7; cdr3_length: 15; clone_size: -; cdr3_aa: CAWSYPLPTEDEQYF; cdr3_nt: TGTGCCTGGAGTTACCCTCTTCCTACGGAGGACGAGCAGTACTTC
d_call: -; v_call: TRBV9; j_call: TRBJ1-6; cdr3_length: 16; clone_size: -; cdr3_aa: CASSPNPGGHGSPLHF; cdr3_nt: TGTGCCAGCAGCCCCAACCCGGGAGGCCACGGGTCACCCCTCCACTTT
d_call: -; v_call: TRBV19; j_call: TRBJ2-7; cdr3_length: 16; clone_size: -; cdr3_aa: CASSPIGGGQKDEQYF; cdr3_nt: TGTGCCAGTAGTCCGATAGGAGGGGGCCAGAAAGACGAGCAGTACTTC
d_call: -; v_call: TRBV6-5; j_call: TRBJ1-4; cdr3_length: 13; clone_size: -; cdr3_aa: CASSYLPPLGLFF; cdr3_nt: TGTGCCAGCAGTTACTTGCCCCCTCTAGGACTGTTTTTT
d_call: -; v_call: TRBV27; j_call: TRBJ2-7; cdr3_length: 14; clone_size: -; cdr3_aa: CASGGSLRPYEQYF; cdr3_nt: TGTGCCAGCGGCGGGTCCCTTCGGCCTTACGAGCAGTACTTC
d_call: -; v_call: TRBV3-1/TRBV3-2; j_call: TRBJ2-7; cdr3_length: 13; clone_size: -; cdr3_aa: CASSQDRSYEQYF; cdr3_nt: TGTGCCAGCAGCCAAGATCGGTCCTACGAGCAGTACTTC
d_call: TRBD1; v_call: TRBV28; j_call: TRBJ1-5; cdr3_length: 18; clone_size: -; cdr3_aa: CASSLYSTGLYSNQPQHF; cdr3_nt: TGTGCCAGCAGTTTATACTCGACAGGGCTTTATAGCAATCAGCCCCAGCATTTT
d_call: -; v_call: TRBV6-2/TRBV6-3; j_call: TRBJ2-7; cdr3_length: 16; clone_size: -; cdr3_aa: CASSYSRVAGPDEQYF; cdr3_nt: TGTGCCAGCAGTTACTCCCGGGTGGCAGGGCCCGACGAGCAGTACTTC
d_call: -; v_call: TRBV2; j_call: TRBJ2-7; cdr3_length: 14; clone_size: -; cdr3_aa: CASSDQGRSYEQYF; cdr3_nt: TGTGCCAGCAGTGATCAGGGCCGTTCCTACGAGCAGTACTTC
d_call: TRBD2; v_call: TRBV6-1; j_call: TRBJ2-5; cdr3_length: 20; clone_size: -; cdr3_aa: CASSEAGIKGGLAGSKTQYF; cdr3_nt: TGTGCCAGCAGTGAAGCGGGGATCAAGGGAGGACTAGCGGGGTCGAAGACCCAGTACTTC
d_call: TRBD1; v_call: TRBV14; j_call: TRBJ1-3; cdr3_length: 15; clone_size: -; cdr3_aa: CASSQRQGIGNTIYF; cdr3_nt: TGTGCCAGCAGCCAACGACAGGGGATAGGAAACACCATATATTTT
d_call: TRBD1; v_call: TRBV5-1; j_call: TRBJ2-7; cdr3_length: 15; clone_size: -; cdr3_aa: CASSVSGTGAHEQYF; cdr3_nt: TGCGCCAGCAGCGTTTCCGGGACAGGGGCCCACGAGCAGTACTTC
d_call: -; v_call: TRBV9; j_call: TRBJ1-3; cdr3_length: 15; clone_size: -; cdr3_aa: CASSVGGVSGNTIYF; cdr3_nt: TGTGCCAGCAGCGTAGGGGGCGTCTCTGGAAACACCATATATTTT
d_call: TRBD2; v_call: TRBV18; j_call: TRBJ2-1; cdr3_length: 15; clone_size: -; cdr3_aa: CASSPSGGAMDEQFF; cdr3_nt: TGTGCCAGCTCGCCTAGCGGGGGGGCGATGGATGAGCAGTTCTTC
d_call: -; v_call: TRBV7-2; j_call: TRBJ1-6; cdr3_length: 15; clone_size: -; cdr3_aa: CASSLARGPLSPLHF; cdr3_nt: TGTGCCAGCAGCTTAGCCAGAGGGCCGTTGTCACCCCTCCACTTT
d_call: -; v_call: TRBV11-1; j_call: TRBJ2-5; cdr3_length: 13; clone_size: -; cdr3_aa: CASSEGAASGQYF; cdr3_nt: TGTGCCAGCAGCGAAGGGGCCGCAAGTGGCCAGTACTTC
d_call: -; v_call: TRBV9; j_call: TRBJ1-5; cdr3_length: 13; clone_size: -; cdr3_aa: CASSPREDQPQHF; cdr3_nt: TGTGCCAGCAGCCCCAGGGAGGATCAGCCCCAGCATTTT
d_call: TRBD1; v_call: TRBV5-5; j_call: TRBJ1-2; cdr3_length: 18; clone_size: -; cdr3_aa: CASSLWGQGGTNNYGYTF; cdr3_nt: TGTGCCAGCAGCTTGTGGGGACAGGGGGGGACCAATAACTATGGCTACACCTTC
d_call: TRBD2; v_call: TRBV4-3; j_call: TRBJ2-2; cdr3_length: 16; clone_size: -; cdr3_aa: CASSQTGTRLTGELFF; cdr3_nt: TGCGCCAGCAGCCAAACCGGGACTAGACTCACCGGGGAGCTGTTTTTT
d_call: -; v_call: TRBV15; j_call: TRBJ1-3; cdr3_length: 15; clone_size: -; cdr3_aa: CATSRGGNSGNTIYF; cdr3_nt: TGTGCCACCAGCAGGGGGGGGAACTCTGGAAACACCATATATTTT
d_call: -; v_call: TRBV7-9; j_call: TRBJ1-1; cdr3_length: 16; clone_size: -; cdr3_aa: CASSLGALSTNTEAFF; cdr3_nt: TGTGCCAGCAGCTTAGGAGCCCTGTCAACTAACACTGAAGCTTTCTTT
d_call: TRBD1; v_call: TRBV5-1; j_call: TRBJ2-7; cdr3_length: 13; clone_size: -; cdr3_aa: CASSRDRVNEQYF; cdr3_nt: TGCGCCAGCAGCCGGGACAGGGTAAACGAGCAGTACTTC
d_call: -; v_call: TRBV24-1; j_call: TRBJ2-7; cdr3_length: 13; clone_size: -; cdr3_aa: CATSDIPHKMQYF; cdr3_nt: TGTGCCACCAGTGATATCCCCCACAAAATGCAGTACTTC
d_call: TRBD2; v_call: TRBV24-1; j_call: TRBJ2-1; cdr3_length: 17; clone_size: -; cdr3_aa: CATSDRSLAGGLNEQFF; cdr3_nt: TGTGCCACCAGTGATAGATCTCTAGCGGGGGGGCTGAATGAGCAGTTCTTC
d_call: TRBD2; v_call: TRBV5-1; j_call: TRBJ2-7; cdr3_length: 15; clone_size: -; cdr3_aa: CASSLAGSAGGEQYF; cdr3_nt: TGCGCCAGCAGCTTGGCCGGATCTGCGGGGGGCGAGCAGTACTTC